This record concerns one T cell receptor beta chain sequence. Different DNA sequences within this sample yield the same CDR3. These data are taken from a study of blood T cell repertoires in COVID-19. The CDR3 covers 13 residues. The V and J ends lost 5 bases and 0 bases respectively, with 5 bases between them. Produced via immunoSEQ multiplex PCR; TCRdb's table is partial and in-frame only. This sample has 50,000 to 60,000 clones, with 85% to 90% found just once. This clonotype originated in a human donor in a cohort sampled during active COVID-19. What was sequenced was peripheral blood. V usage is TRBV12-3 or TRBV12-4 and J usage is TRBJ1-3; no definite D call. The CDR3: CASSLYSGNTIYF. The DNA of the CDR3 is TGTGCCAGCAGTCTATACTCTGGAAACACCATATATTTT.